These T cell receptor beta chains were read from a single sample in a study of T cells after yellow fever vaccination. TCRdb called the 5' RACE reads again in MiXCR, with one record for every CDR3 protein. Of about 630,000 distinct CDR3 sequences listed, roughly an eighth were seen once; the top ten hold under 15%. The sample here was PBMCs, taken on the day of the yellow fever booster vaccination. The receptor source for this set is a man aged 30 to 45 who received the YFV17D yellow fever vaccine. The CDR3 runs from the conserved cysteine through the conserved F or W. A D gene is named only where the DNA matches it firmly. Part of the rows lack a size; the others show once, few, many or a class for expanded clones.

J gene,clone size,V gene,D gene,CDR3 protein,CDR3 DNA
TRBJ2-7,few,TRBV29-1,NA,CSVLTTYEQYF,TGCAGCGTCCTTACGACCTACGAGCAGTACTTC
TRBJ2-1,NA,TRBV7-9,TRBD1,CASTGTRDRAYNEQFF,TGTGCCAGCACGGGGACCCGGGACAGGGCCTACAATGAGCAGTTCTTC
TRBJ2-7,many,TRBV25-1,TRBD1,CASSPGQGFLEQYF,TGTGCCAGCAGTCCGGGACAGGGATTTCTGGAGCAGTACTTC
TRBJ1-4,NA,TRBV20-1,NA,CSARRGAVGEKLFF,TGCAGTGCTAGGAGGGGGGCGGTAGGTGAAAAACTGTTTTTT
TRBJ1-1,NA,TRBV7-2,NA,CASSLVGRAEAFF,TGTGCCAGCAGCTTAGTTGGGAGGGCTGAAGCTTTCTTT
TRBJ1-2,NA,TRBV7-6,NA,CASSPTRGDGYTF,TGTGCCAGCAGCCCCACCCGGGGGGATGGCTACACCTTC
TRBJ2-7,few,TRBV4-3,NA,CASREGLYEQYF,TGCGCCAGCAGGGAGGGTCTTTACGAGCAGTACTTC
TRBJ2-3,few,TRBV6-1,TRBD2,CASSELGRAYF,TGTGCCAGCAGTGAACTTGGGAGGGCGTATTTT
TRBJ2-2,NA,TRBV5-4,NA,CASSMISGPGTGELFF,NA
TRBJ2-5,few,TRBV10-3,NA,CAISDAGVRETQYF,TGTGCCATCAGTGACGCGGGTGTCCGAGAGACCCAGTACTTC
TRBJ2-7,NA,TRBV20-1,TRBD2,CSASVSGSYHEQYF,TGCAGTGCTAGTGTTAGCGGGAGCTACCACGAGCAGTACTTC
TRBJ2-3,NA,TRBV28,NA,CASSGGQRSTDTQYF,TGTGCCAGCAGTGGCGGACAGCGATCCACAGATACGCAGTATTTT
TRBJ1-5,NA,TRBV7-2,NA,CASSPVGDSNQPQHF,TGTGCCAGCAGCCCTGTTGGAGACAGCAATCAGCCCCAGCATTTT
TRBJ2-3,few,TRBV15,TRBD2,CATSRDPSGLTSTDTQYF,TGTGCCACCAGCAGGGACCCTAGCGGGCTTACTAGCACAGATACGCAGTATTTT
TRBJ2-1,NA,TRBV5-6,NA,CASSLDAGLYNEQFF,TGTGCCAGCAGCTTGGATGCGGGCCTCTACAATGAGCAGTTCTTC
TRBJ2-7,NA,TRBV7-2,TRBD1,CASSTGQLYKQYF,TGTGCCAGCAGCACGGGACAGCTTTACAAGCAGTACTTC
TRBJ1-3,NA,TRBV11-2,NA,CASSSTVTLSDSGNTIYF,TGTGCCAGCAGCTCCACAGTGACACTCTCGGACTCTGGAAACACCATATATTTT
TRBJ2-7,NA,TRBV7-2,TRBD2,CASSFGSGISYEQYF,TGTGCCAGCAGCTTCGGTAGCGGGATTTCCTACGAGCAGTACTTC
TRBJ2-5,few,TRBV13,NA,CASSSTPPSLKVETQYF,TGTGCCAGCAGCTCTACCCCTCCCTCCTTGAAAGTCGAGACCCAGTACTTC
TRBJ1-5,NA,TRBV7-2,NA,CASSFGGQPQHF,TGTGCCAGCAGCTTCGGGGGTCAGCCCCAGCATTTT
TRBJ2-1,few,TRBV2,TRBD2,CASRPSGSTYNEQFF,TGTGCCAGCAGACCTAGCGGGAGCACCTACAATGAGCAGTTCTTC
TRBJ2-5,NA,TRBV5-1,NA,CASSLGQEQETQYF,TGCGCCAGCAGCTTGGGGCAAGAACAAGAGACCCAGTACTTC
TRBJ2-1,few,TRBV6-5,TRBD2,CASSYTSGTPSYNEQFF,TGTGCCAGCAGTTACACTAGCGGGACCCCATCCTACAATGAGCAGTTCTTC
TRBJ2-6,NA,TRBV7-8,NA,CASNLVGANVLTF,TGTGCCAGCAACCTCGTCGGGGCCAACGTCCTGACTTTC
TRBJ2-1,few,TRBV18,TRBD2,CASSQFLSGSSYNEQFF,TGTGCCAGCTCACAGTTCCTTAGCGGGAGCTCCTACAATGAGCAGTTCTTC
TRBJ2-5,NA,TRBV27,NA,CASHPKRAEGGKVKTQYF,TGTGCCAGCCATCCCAAGAGAGCGGAAGGCGGGAAGGTGAAGACCCAGTACTTC
TRBJ2-1,few,TRBV7-9,NA,CASSQFGWGYNEQFF,TGTGCCAGCAGCCAATTCGGTTGGGGCTACAATGAGCAGTTCTTC
TRBJ2-7,NA,TRBV19,NA,CASSIMSSAFSYEQYF,TGTGCCAGTAGTATAATGTCTAGCGCGTTCTCCTACGAGCAGTACTTC
TRBJ2-2,NA,TRBV5-5,NA,CASTQSGTLNTGELFF,TGTGCCAGCACCCAATCCGGGACTCTGAACACCGGGGAGCTGTTTTTT
TRBJ2-1,NA,TRBV6-5,TRBD2,CASSYTRTSGRARYNEQFF,TGTGCCAGCAGTTACACGCGGACTAGCGGGAGGGCTCGCTACAATGAGCAGTTCTTC
TRBJ2-1,few,TRBV21-1,NA,CASSKVVPRGLQFF,TGTGCCAGCAGCAAAGTTGTCCCCCGGGGGCTCCAGTTCTTC
TRBJ2-7,few,TRBV12-3/TRBV12-4,TRBD1,CASSKQGSPYEQYF,TGTGCCAGCAGTAAACAGGGGTCCCCCTACGAGCAGTACTTC
TRBJ2-7,few,TRBV20-1,TRBD2,CSARDRLAAGRLYEQYF,TGCAGTGCTAGAGATCGACTAGCGGCAGGCAGACTCTACGAGCAGTACTTC
TRBJ1-5,few,TRBV6-5,NA,CASSYSRSFALDGQPQHF,TGTGCCAGCAGTTACTCCCGATCCTTTGCTCTAGATGGGCAGCCCCAGCATTTT
TRBJ2-5,NA,TRBV5-1,NA,CASSLMRDRKETQYF,TGCGCCAGCAGCTTGATGCGGGATCGGAAAGAGACCCAGTACTTC